This T cell receptor beta chain was found in a study of tumor and adjacent non-tumor tissue in lung cancer. Three rounds of nested PCR, following a modified ARM-PCR protocol, produced the TCRbeta library. MiXCR, applied by TCRdb to the multiplex PCR reads, yields one record per CDR3 protein. The sample lists more than 45,000 distinct CDR3 sequences, roughly 67% occurring once. Study results and limitations: TCR diversity was significantly greater in tumor than normal lung tissue.

The V gene's germline CDR1 is SGHAT and CDR2 FQNNGV. V gave up 5 bases and J gave up 1 base, with 4 bases separating them. The CDR3 is 12 amino acids. This clonotype was detected many times. What it binds is unknown. The template was RNA from unsorted bulk tissue. This non-tumor lung sample came from over 3 cm beyond the tumor edge. The J gene is TRBJ2-3, the V gene TRBV11-2; D unresolved. The sequenced material came from distant non-tumor lung tissue. This clonotype originated in a woman in her 70s with non-small cell lung cancer. In DNA form, the CDR3 reads TGTGCCAGCAGCCCGGGCACAGATACGCAGTATTTT. The encoded protein is CASSPGTDTQYF.